This TCR beta chain was identified during a study of neurological immune-mediated disorders. This clonotype has a handful of counts. A single record per CDR3 protein comes from TCRdb applying MiXCR to the 5' RACE reads. Of some 49,000 distinct CDR3 sequences in the sample, 9% to 10% are singletons; the top ten hold approximately 1.5%. The CDR3 has 13 residues. Germline values: CDR1 SGHTA, CDR2 FQGTGA. Trimming pared 5 bases from V and 4 bases from J, leaving 10 bases between. The time point denotes: longitudinal time-point 1 (baseline). This clonotype was obtained from a woman aged 40 to 49 in good health. The chain recombines TRBV7-3 with TRBJ2-3; D remains unclear. Material: PBMCs. CDR3 DNA sequence: TGTGCCAGCAGCCCCCTCGGGCCAGATACGCAGTATTTT. This translates into CASSPLGPDTQYF.